This T cell receptor (beta chain) is from a study of OX40 agonist ivuxolimab in advanced cancers. Study-level points and caveats: Relatively little clonal expansion, among the lowest observed, appeared in partial responders at 0.1-3.0 mg/kg.

V lost 3 bases to trimming and J lost 1 base, with 11 bases between them. This CDR3 has 14 residues. Germline loops: CDR1 SGHTS, CDR2 YDEGEE. Repertoires were generated with immunoSEQ multiplex PCR, while TCRdb's copy carries only in-frame clones and drops some. The sample consists of tens of thousands of clones, 90% to 95% of them appearing once. Concerning this clone itself: Its antigen is still unknown.

Here the sequenced sample was CD4+ or CD8+ T cells sorted from blood, taken in a trial of the OX40 agonist ivuxolimab. The TCR was taken from an adult with an advanced solid tumor such as melanoma, head and neck, liver or kidney cancer. This chain uses TRBV5-8 with TRBJ2-7; possibly TRBD2 for D (5 bases). CDR3 amino acids: CASSSRDPSYEQYF. The CDR3 DNA sequence: TGTGCCAGCAGCTCCCGGGATCCTTCCTACGAGCAGTACTTC. The full variable domain, its missing parts supplied by reference TRBV5-8 and TRBJ2-7, is EAGVTQSPTHLIKTRGQQATLRCSPISGHTSVYWYQQALGLGLQFLLWYDEGEERNRGNFPPRFSGRQFPNYSSELNVNALELEDSALYLCASSSRDPSYEQYFGPGTRLTVT.